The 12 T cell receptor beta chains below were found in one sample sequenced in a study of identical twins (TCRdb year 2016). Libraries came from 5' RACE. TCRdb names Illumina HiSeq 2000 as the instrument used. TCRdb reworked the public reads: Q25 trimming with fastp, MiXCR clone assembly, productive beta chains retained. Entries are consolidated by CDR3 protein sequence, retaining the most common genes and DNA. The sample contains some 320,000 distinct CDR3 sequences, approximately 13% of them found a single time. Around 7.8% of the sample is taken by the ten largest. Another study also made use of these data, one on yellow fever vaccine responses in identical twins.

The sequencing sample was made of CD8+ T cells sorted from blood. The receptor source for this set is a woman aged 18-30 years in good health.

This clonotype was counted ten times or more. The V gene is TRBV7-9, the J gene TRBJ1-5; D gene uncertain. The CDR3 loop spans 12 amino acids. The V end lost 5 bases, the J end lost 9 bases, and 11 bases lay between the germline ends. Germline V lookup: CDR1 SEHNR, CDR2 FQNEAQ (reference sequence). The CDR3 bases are TGTGCCAGCAGCGCCGCCTTAGGGCCCCAGCATTTT. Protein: CASSAALGPQHF.

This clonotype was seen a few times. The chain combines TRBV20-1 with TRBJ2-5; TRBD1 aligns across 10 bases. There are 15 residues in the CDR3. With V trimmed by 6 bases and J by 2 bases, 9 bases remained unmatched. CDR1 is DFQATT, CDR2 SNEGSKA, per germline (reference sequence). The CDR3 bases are TGCAGTGCCCTCTGGGACAGGGGTCCACAAGAGACCCAGTACTTC. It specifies CSALWDRGPQETQYF.

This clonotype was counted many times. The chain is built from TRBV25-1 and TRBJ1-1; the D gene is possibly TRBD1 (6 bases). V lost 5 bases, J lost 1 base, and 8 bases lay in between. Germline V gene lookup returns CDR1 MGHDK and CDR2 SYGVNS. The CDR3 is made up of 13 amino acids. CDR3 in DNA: TGTGCCAGCAGTCCGGGACAGAACACTGAAGCTTTCTTT. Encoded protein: CASSPGQNTEAFF.

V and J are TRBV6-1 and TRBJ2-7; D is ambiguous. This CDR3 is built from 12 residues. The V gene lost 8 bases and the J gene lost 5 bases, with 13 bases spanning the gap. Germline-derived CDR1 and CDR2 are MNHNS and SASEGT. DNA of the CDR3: TGTGCCAGCGTTGGTGGGTGGGACGAGCAGTACGTC. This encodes CASVGGWDEQYV.

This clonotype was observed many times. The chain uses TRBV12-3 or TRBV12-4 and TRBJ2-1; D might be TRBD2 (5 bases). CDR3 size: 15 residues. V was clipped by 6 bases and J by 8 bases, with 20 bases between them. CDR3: CASSPGSRRTDEQFF. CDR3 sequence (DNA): TGTGCCAGCAGCCCGGGATCCAGAAGGACCGATGAGCAGTTCTTC.

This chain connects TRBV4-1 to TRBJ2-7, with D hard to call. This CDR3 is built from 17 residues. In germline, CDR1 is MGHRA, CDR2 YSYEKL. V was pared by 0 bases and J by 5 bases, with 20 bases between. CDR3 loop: CASSQDPLGTDWDEQYF. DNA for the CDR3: TGCGCCAGCAGCCAAGATCCCCTAGGTACGGATTGGGACGAGCAGTACTTC.

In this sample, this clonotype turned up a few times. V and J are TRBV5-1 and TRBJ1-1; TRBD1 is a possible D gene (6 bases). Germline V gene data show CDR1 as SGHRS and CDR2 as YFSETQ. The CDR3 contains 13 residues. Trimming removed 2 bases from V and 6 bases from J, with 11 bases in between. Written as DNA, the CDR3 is TGCGCCAGCAGCTTTAAGGACAGCTCTGAAGCTTTCTTT. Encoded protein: CASSFKDSSEAFF.

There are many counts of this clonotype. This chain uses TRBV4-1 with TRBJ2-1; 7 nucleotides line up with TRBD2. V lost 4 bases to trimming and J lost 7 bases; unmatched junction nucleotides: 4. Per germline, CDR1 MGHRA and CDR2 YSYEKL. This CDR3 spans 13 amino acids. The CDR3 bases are TGCGCCAGCAGCCGGACTAGTCGTAATGAGCAGTTCTTC. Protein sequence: CASSRTSRNEQFF.

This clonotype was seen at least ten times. CDR3 in amino acids: CASSDVGETQYF. The CDR3 nucleotides read TGTGCCAGCAGTGACGTCGGGGAGACCCAGTACTTC. The chain recombines TRBV12-3 or TRBV12-4 with TRBJ2-5; no firm D call. The CDR3 has 12 amino acids. Trimming left V 5 bases short and J 5 bases short, with 9 bases between.

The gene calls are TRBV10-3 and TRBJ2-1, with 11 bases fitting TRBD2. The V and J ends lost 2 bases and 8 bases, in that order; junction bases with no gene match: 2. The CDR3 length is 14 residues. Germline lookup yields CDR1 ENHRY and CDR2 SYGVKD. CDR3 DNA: TGTGCCATCAGTGAGCTACTAGCGGGGGATGAGCAGTTCTTC. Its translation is CAISELLAGDEQFF.

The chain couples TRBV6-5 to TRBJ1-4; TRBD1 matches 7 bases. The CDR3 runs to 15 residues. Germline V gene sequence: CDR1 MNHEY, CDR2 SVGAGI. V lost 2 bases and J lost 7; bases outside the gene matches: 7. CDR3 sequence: CASSYADRAGEKLFF. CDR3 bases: TGTGCCAGCAGTTACGCCGACAGGGCCGGTGAAAAACTGTTTTTT.

CDR3 amino acids: CASSLDRTGYNEQFF. DNA for the CDR3: TGTGCCAGCAGCTTAGATCGGACAGGATACAATGAGCAGTTCTTC. This sequence joins TRBV7-7 and TRBJ2-1; 7 bases match TRBD1. The germline gives CDR1 SSHAT, CDR2 FNYEAQ (reference sequence). V dropped 1 base and J dropped 4; count of bases not matched to a gene: 4. The length of the CDR3 is 15 residues.